This TCR beta chain appears in the sequencing data of a study of OX40 agonist ivuxolimab in advanced cancers. Germline V gene lookup returns CDR1 GTSNPN and CDR2 SVGIG (reference sequence). The ends lost 2 bases at V and 6 bases at J; junction bases unmatched: 5. The CDR3 has 14 amino acids. TCRdb keeps only in-frame clones here, not all; method: immunoSEQ multiplex PCR. The sample consists of some 46,000 clones, around 90% of them appearing once. Specimen: CD4+ or CD8+ T cells sorted from blood, collected in a trial of the OX40 agonist ivuxolimab. The receptor comes from an adult with an advanced solid tumor such as melanoma, head and neck, liver or kidney cancer. The chain employs TRBV30 and TRBJ2-1; TRBD1 matches at 9 bases. This CDR3 reads CAWSWGDRANEQFF. CDR3 in DNA: TGTGCCTGGAGTTGGGGGGACAGGGCCAATGAGCAGTTCTTC. The whole variable domain, filled in from reference TRBV30 and TRBJ2-1, reads SQTIHQWPATLVQPVGSPLSLECTVEGTSNPNLYWYRQAAGRGLQLLFYSVGIGQISSEVPQNLSASRPQDRQFILSSKKLLLSDSGFYLCAWSWGDRANEQFFGPGTRLTVL.